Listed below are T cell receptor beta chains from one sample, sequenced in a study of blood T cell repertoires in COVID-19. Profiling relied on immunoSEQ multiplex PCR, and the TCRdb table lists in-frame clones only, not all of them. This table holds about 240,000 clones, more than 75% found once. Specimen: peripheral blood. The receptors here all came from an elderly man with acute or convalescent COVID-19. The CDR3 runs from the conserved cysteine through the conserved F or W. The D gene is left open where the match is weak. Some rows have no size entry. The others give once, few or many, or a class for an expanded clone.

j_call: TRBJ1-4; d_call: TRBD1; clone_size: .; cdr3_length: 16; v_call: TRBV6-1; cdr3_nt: TGTGCCAGCAGTGACCTACCGGGACAGTTAAATGAAAAACTGTTTTTT; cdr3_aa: CASSDLPGQLNEKLFF
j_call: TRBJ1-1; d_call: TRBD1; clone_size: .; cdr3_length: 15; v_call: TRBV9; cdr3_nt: TGTGCCAGCAGCGCTACGACAGGGTCGAACACTGAAGCTTTCTTT; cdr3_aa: CASSATTGSNTEAFF
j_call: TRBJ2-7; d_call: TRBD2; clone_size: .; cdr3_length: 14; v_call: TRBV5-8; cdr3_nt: TGTGCCAGCAGCTTGAGACTAGCGGGGTTCTCGCAGTACTTC; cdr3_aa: CASSLRLAGFSQYF
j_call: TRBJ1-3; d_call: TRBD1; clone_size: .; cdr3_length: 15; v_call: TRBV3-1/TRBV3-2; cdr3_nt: TGTGCCAGCAGCCAAACAGGGGGCGATGGAAACACCATATATTTT; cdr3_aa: CASSQTGGDGNTIYF
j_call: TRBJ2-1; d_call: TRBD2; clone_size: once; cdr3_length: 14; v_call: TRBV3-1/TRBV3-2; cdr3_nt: TGTGCCAGCAGCCAAGTTAGCGGGAGAAATGAGCAGTTCTTC; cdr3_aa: CASSQVSGRNEQFF
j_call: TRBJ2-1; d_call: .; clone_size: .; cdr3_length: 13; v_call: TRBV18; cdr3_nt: TGTGCCAGCTCACCAGCCGGCTACAATGAGCAGTTCTTC; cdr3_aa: CASSPAGYNEQFF
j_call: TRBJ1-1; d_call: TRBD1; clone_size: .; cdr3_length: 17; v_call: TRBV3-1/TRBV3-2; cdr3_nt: TGTGCCAGCAGCCCAGTCCCGGGACAGGGGGCGAACACTGAAGCTTTCTTT; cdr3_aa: CASSPVPGQGANTEAFF
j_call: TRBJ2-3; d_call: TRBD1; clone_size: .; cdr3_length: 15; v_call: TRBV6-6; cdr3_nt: TGTGCCAGCAGTCCCACGGACAGGGGTCCAGATACGCAGTATTTT; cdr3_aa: CASSPTDRGPDTQYF
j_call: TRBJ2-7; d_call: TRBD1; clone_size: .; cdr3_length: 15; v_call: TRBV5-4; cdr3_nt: TGTGCCAGCAGCTTGGAGGGGACAGGGTACCACGAGCAGTACTTC; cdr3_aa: CASSLEGTGYHEQYF
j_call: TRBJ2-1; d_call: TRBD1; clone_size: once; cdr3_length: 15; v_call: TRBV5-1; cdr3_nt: TGCGCCAGCAGCCCCTGGGACAGCTCCTACAATGAGCAGTTCTTC; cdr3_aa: CASSPWDSSYNEQFF
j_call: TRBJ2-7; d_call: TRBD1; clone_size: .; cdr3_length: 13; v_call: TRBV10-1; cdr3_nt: TGCGCCAGCAGCGCATTACAGGGGTACGAGCAGTACTTC; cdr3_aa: CASSALQGYEQYF
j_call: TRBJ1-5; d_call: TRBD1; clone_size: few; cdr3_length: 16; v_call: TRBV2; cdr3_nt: TGTGCCAGCCGGGGGACAGAAGGGGCCGGCAATCAGCCCCAGCATTTT; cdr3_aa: CASRGTEGAGNQPQHF
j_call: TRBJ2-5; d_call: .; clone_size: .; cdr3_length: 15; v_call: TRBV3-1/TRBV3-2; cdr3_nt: TGTGCCAGCAGCCTCATGACGGGACAATCGGAGACCCAGTACTTC; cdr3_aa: CASSLMTGQSETQYF
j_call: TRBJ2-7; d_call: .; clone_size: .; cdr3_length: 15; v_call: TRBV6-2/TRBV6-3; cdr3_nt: TGTGCCAGCAGTCCCGGCCTAGCGCTCGGTTACGAGCAGTACTTC; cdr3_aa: CASSPGLALGYEQYF
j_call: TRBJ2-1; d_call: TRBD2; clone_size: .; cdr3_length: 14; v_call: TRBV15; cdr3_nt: TGTGCCACCAAGGGACTAGCGGGAAATAATGAGCAGTTCTTC; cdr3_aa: CATKGLAGNNEQFF
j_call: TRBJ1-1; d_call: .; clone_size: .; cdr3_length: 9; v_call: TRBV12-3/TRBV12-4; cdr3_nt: TGTGCGACCAGGGGTGAAGCTTTCTTT; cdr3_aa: CATRGEAFF
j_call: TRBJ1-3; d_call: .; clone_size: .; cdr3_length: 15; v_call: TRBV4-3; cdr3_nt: TGCGCCAGCAGCCAAGATCCCGCTAGCGGAAACACCATATATTTT; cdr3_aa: CASSQDPASGNTIYF
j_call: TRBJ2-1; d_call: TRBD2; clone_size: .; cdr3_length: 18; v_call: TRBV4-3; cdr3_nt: TGCGCCAGCAGCCGCCGGACTAGCGGGGGTCGTCTTGACAATGAGCAGTTCTTC; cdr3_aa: CASSRRTSGGRLDNEQFF
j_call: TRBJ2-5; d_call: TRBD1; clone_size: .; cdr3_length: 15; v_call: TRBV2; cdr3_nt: TGTGCCAGCAGGCGAGGGACAGTAAGGCAAGAGACCCAGTACTTC; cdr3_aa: CASRRGTVRQETQYF
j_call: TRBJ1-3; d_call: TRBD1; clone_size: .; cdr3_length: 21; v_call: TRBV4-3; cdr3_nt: TGCGCCAGCAGCCAACGCCGCGCTCCTTCAGGGACAGGGCCGACGGGAAACACCATATATTTT; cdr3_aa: CASSQRRAPSGTGPTGNTIYF
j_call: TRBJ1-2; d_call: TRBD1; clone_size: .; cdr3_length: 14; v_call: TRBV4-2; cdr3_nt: TGTGCCAGCAGTCAGCAAACAGGGGTTTCAGGCTACACCTTC; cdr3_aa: CASSQQTGVSGYTF
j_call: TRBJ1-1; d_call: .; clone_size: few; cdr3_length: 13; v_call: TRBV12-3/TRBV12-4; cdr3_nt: TGTGCCAGCAGTTTAAGCGGGAACACTGAAGCTTTCTTT; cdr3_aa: CASSLSGNTEAFF
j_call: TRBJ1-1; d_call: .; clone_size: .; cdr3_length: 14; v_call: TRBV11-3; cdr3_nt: TGTGCCAGCAGCTTAGGGCAGGGGAACACTGAAGCTTTCTTT; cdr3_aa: CASSLGQGNTEAFF
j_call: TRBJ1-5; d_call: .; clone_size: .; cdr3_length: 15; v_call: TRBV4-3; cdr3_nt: TGCGCCAGCAGCCCAAGGCTACAGCAAGGTCAGCCCCAGCATTTT; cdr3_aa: CASSPRLQQGQPQHF
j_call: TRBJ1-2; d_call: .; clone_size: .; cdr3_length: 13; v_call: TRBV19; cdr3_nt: TGTGCCAGTAGTATCGGGGCAGGGGTACGCTACACCTTC; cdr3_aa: CASSIGAGVRYTF